The source of this TCR beta chain is a study of tumour-infiltrating T cells in Burkitt lymphoma. Study-wide background: Repertoire clonality predicted overall and progression-free survival.

Germline CDR1 is SGHNT and CDR2 is YYREEE (reference sequence). Trimming cost V 3 bases and J 3 bases; bases outside gene matches: 4. CDR3 length: 14 amino acids. Assay used: immunoSEQ multiplex PCR; TCRdb lists only in-frame clones, some missing. The sample has approximately 2,000 clones; around a sixth are singletons. The gene calls are TRBV5-4 and TRBJ2-7, with 9 bases aligning to TRBD1. This clonotype originated in a human donor with diffuse large B-cell lymphoma. Sequenced: tumor tissue. CDR3 amino acids: CASSSGQGFYEQYF. The CDR3 DNA sequence: TGTGCCAGCAGCTCGGGACAGGGTTTCTACGAGCAGTACTTC.